What follows are 29 T cell receptor beta chains derived from one specimen sequenced in a study of CD8+ T cells in alopecia areata (dated by TCRdb to the late 2010s). Receptor libraries were prepared by the immunoSEQ multiplex PCR assay. RNA was extracted from all samples and reverse transcribed into cDNA, which served as template for TCR sequencing. Imported from immuneACCESS, the table was reduced by TCRdb to in-frame sequences with V and J called. These copies leave out some clones; in studies compared against another copy, an unresolved V gene accounts for under half, and the cause of the remainder is not known. In all, the sample holds 120,000 or so clones, and roughly 50% of those were seen once. In total, the top ten clones hold 10% to 13% of the sample. Sequencing input: NKG2D-low CD8+ T cells sorted from blood. The sample's cell subset or site label is to be understood as: sorted CD8+ NKG2D-low blood T cells. The origin of the receptors is a human donor with alopecia areata.

This clone was detected a few times. The V gene is TRBV29-1, the J gene TRBJ2-1, with 10 nucleotides matching TRBD2. The germline gives CDR1 SQVTM, CDR2 ANQGSEA. V lost 7 bases and J lost 3; bases outside the gene matches: 6. The CDR3 is 14 residues long. The CDR3 spells CSALAGAYYNEQFF. The CDR3 nucleotides are TGCAGCGCGCTAGCGGGGGCCTACTACAATGAGCAGTTCTTC.

V gene TRBV30 combines with J gene TRBJ1-5; 7 nucleotides match TRBD1. Germline V gene sequence: CDR1 GTSNPN, CDR2 SVGIG (reference sequence). The V gene end was trimmed by 5 bases and the J gene end by 4 bases; junction bases not matched to a gene: 5. This CDR3 comprises 13 residues. The CDR3 is CAWDGQENQPQHF. CDR3 nucleotides: TGTGCCTGGGATGGACAGGAGAATCAGCCCCAGCATTTT.

In its sample, this clone was seen a few times. The chain recombines TRBV29-1 with TRBJ1-4; D remains unclear. Trimming pared 8 bases from V and 7 bases from J, leaving 17 bases between. CDR3 size: 13 residues. Looked up from germline, CDR1 is SQVTM and CDR2 is ANQGSEA. The CDR3 loop is CSSRRASGEKLFF. The CDR3 nucleotides are TGCAGCTCCCGTCGGGCGAGTGGTGAAAAACTGTTTTTT.

This clone was counted between two and nine times. The genes are TRBV7-9 and TRBJ2-2; D is ambiguous. Trimming left V 3 bases short and J 5 bases short, with 4 bases between. Per germline, CDR1 SEHNR and CDR2 FQNEAQ (reference sequence). The CDR3 is made up of 12 amino acids. The CDR3 spells CASSFVTGELFF. DNA for the CDR3: TGTGCCAGCAGCTTTGTAACCGGGGAGCTGTTTTTT.

This clone turned up a few times. This chain links TRBV13 with TRBJ1-1, with D uncertain. Germline V gene lookup returns CDR1 PRHDT and CDR2 FYEKMQ (reference sequence). CDR3 size: 12 residues. Trimming cost V 5 bases and J 6 bases, with 10 bases left between them. CDR3 in amino acids: CASSPAVPEAFF. Written as DNA, the CDR3 is TGTGCCAGCAGCCCGGCCGTCCCTGAAGCTTTCTTT.

This clone was picked up a small number of times. The chain recombines TRBV4-1 with TRBJ2-7; D could derive from TRBD1 or TRBD2 (5 bases each). The CDR3 length is 16 residues. Germline loops: CDR1 MGHRA, CDR2 YSYEKL. V lost 2 bases and J 2 bases, leaving 16 bases between the germline ends. The CDR3 protein is CASSQMEGAGAYEQYF. As DNA, the CDR3 is TGCGCCAGCAGCCAAATGGAAGGGGCGGGTGCCTACGAGCAGTACTTC.

This chain links TRBV29-1 with TRBJ2-1; TRBD1 matches at 7 bases. The germline V gene has CDR1 SQVTM and CDR2 ANQGSEA. This CDR3 contains 14 residues. After removal of 2 bases from V and 7 bases from J, the junction contained 8 bases not matched to a gene. The chain's CDR3 is CSVEPRGRGNEQFF. CDR3 bases: TGCAGCGTTGAACCCCGGGGCAGGGGGAATGAGCAGTTCTTC.

This clone was detected a few times. This chain connects TRBV28 to TRBJ2-7, with D uncertain. The CDR3 contains 13 residues. Per germline, CDR1 MDHEN and CDR2 SYDVKM. The ends were cut back, 5 bases at V and 0 bases at J, with 8 bases in the middle. CDR3 nucleotide sequence: TGTGCCAGCAGTCCCGTATACTCCTACGAGCAGTACTTC. It yields the protein CASSPVYSYEQYF.

The rearrangement links TRBV29-1 to TRBJ2-2; D is undetermined. Trimming stripped 3 bases from V and 0 bases from J, with 8 bases between. The CDR3 runs 14 residues. Germline-derived CDR1 and CDR2 are SQVTM and ANQGSEA. CDR3: CSVEKNANTGELFF. CDR3 sequence (DNA): TGCAGCGTTGAGAAAAACGCGAACACCGGGGAGCTGTTTTTT.

This clone showed up just a few times. The J gene is TRBJ2-7, the V gene TRBV7-9; TRBD1 agrees at 7 bases. V lost 5 bases to trimming and J lost 2 bases; unmatched junction nucleotides: 9. Germline CDR1 is SEHNR and CDR2 is FQNEAQ (reference sequence). The CDR3 is 15 amino acids. DNA for the CDR3: TGTGCCAGCAGCAACACCCGACAGGGCACCTACGAGCAGTACTTC. Translated: CASSNTRQGTYEQYF.

There are a few counts of this clone. The rearrangement joins TRBV28 to TRBJ1-5; 7 bases are a match to TRBD1. The germline V gene has CDR1 MDHEN and CDR2 SYDVKM. This CDR3 has 15 residues. J lost 5 bases, V lost 6 bases, and 10 bases had no gene match. The CDR3 loop reads CASRQRVGGYQPQHF. As DNA, the CDR3 is TGTGCCAGCAGGCAGAGGGTAGGGGGCTATCAGCCCCAGCATTTT.

The CDR3 DNA is TGCGCCAGCAGCCAACTAACCGGTGGTGGGAGCTCCTACAATGAGCAGTTCTTC. Translating gives CASSQLTGGGSSYNEQFF. The chain recombines TRBV4-1 with TRBJ2-1; D might be TRBD2 (5 bases). CDR1 is MGHRA and CDR2 is YSYEKL in the germline V gene. This CDR3 region has 18 residues. Trimming shortened V by 2 bases and J by 0 bases, and 17 bases separated the two germline ends.

V usage is TRBV30 and J usage is TRBJ2-1, with TRBD1 identical over 10 bases. Germline V gives CDR1 GTSNPN, CDR2 SVGIG (reference sequence). This CDR3 has 14 amino acids. The V segment lost 2 bases and the J segment 5 bases; nucleotides outside the gene matches: 3. CDR3 loop: CAWSSGTGDNEQFF. CDR3 DNA: TGTGCCTGGAGTTCTGGGACAGGGGACAATGAGCAGTTCTTC.

The chain employs TRBV29-1 and TRBJ1-2; 9 bases agree with TRBD1. J was trimmed by 8 bases and V by 8 bases; bases with no gene match: 9. The CDR3 loop spans 12 amino acids. The germline V gene has CDR1 SQVTM and CDR2 ANQGSEA. The CDR3: CSHRGPRGGYTF. The CDR3 DNA reads TGCAGCCACAGGGGGCCTCGGGGCGGCTACACCTTC. The whole variable domain, filled in from reference TRBV29-1 and TRBJ1-2, reads SAVISQKPSRDICQRGTSLTIQCQVDSQVTMMFWYRQQPGQSLTLIATANQGSEATYESGFVIDKFPISRPNLTFSTLTVSNMSPEDSSIYLCSHRGPRGGYTFGSGTRLTVV.

In its sample, this clone was seen a few times. V and J are TRBV2 and TRBJ2-7; no clear D gene. Trimming took off 8 bases at V and 8 bases at J, with 10 bases between the two ends. This CDR3 has 10 residues. Germline loops: CDR1 SNHLY, CDR2 FYNNEI. The CDR3 loop reads CASDLNQQYF. The CDR3 region has the DNA TGTGCCAGCGATTTAAACCAGCAGTACTTC.

This chain joins TRBV5-6 and TRBJ1-1, with D hard to call. CDR3 size: 15 residues. From germline, CDR1 is SGHDT and CDR2 YYEEEE. V was shortened by 0 bases and J by 1 base, with 10 bases between the two germline ends. In DNA, the CDR3 is TGTGCCAGCAGCTTGGATCCGGGCTCGAACACTGAAGCTTTCTTT. Translated, it gives CASSLDPGSNTEAFF.

This clone was detected a few times. The gene calls are TRBV30 and TRBJ2-3; possibly TRBD2 for D (6 bases). This CDR3 contains 13 residues. CDR1 is GTSNPN, CDR2 SVGIG, per germline (reference sequence). V gave up 2 bases and J gave up 2 bases, with 8 bases separating them. CDR3 nucleotide sequence: TGTGCCTGGAGTCGGGGGACCACAGATACGCAGTATTTT. It yields the protein CAWSRGTTDTQYF.

The rearrangement joins TRBV29-1 to TRBJ2-1, with 11 bases identical to TRBD2. Germline V CDR1 and CDR2: SQVTM, ANQGSEA. V shed 7 bases and J 4 bases; nucleotides not matched to a gene: 6. This CDR3 has 14 residues. In DNA form, the CDR3 reads TGCAGCGGAATAACTAGCGGGGGATACAATGAGCAGTTCTTC. Residues: CSGITSGGYNEQFF.

The rearrangement joins TRBV29-1 to TRBJ2-7; 7 bases fit TRBD1. Trimming at V came to 4 bases and at J to 1 base, leaving 4 bases not matched to a gene. Germline V gene data show CDR1 as SQVTM and CDR2 as ANQGSEA. CDR3 length: 13 residues. Written as DNA, the CDR3 is TGCAGCGTTGCGGGACAGTCGTCCTACGAGCAGTACTTC. Protein: CSVAGQSSYEQYF.

This clone occurred a few times. This chain uses TRBV29-1 with TRBJ2-1, with 10 bases identical to TRBD2. The germline CDR1 and CDR2 sequences are SQVTM and ANQGSEA. The CDR3 length is 15 residues. The ends lost 4 bases at V and 1 base at J; junction bases unmatched: 4. The CDR3 sequence: CSVVLAGASYNEQFF. CDR3 DNA sequence: TGCAGCGTTGTCCTAGCGGGAGCTTCCTACAATGAGCAGTTCTTC.

V gene TRBV7-8 combines with J gene TRBJ2-5; 13 bases agree with TRBD2. The better agreement between TRBJ2-7 and the DNA end casts doubt on the J call. The germline V gene encodes CDR1 SGHVS and CDR2 FQNEAQ. There are 19 residues in the CDR3. The CDR3, as DNA: TGTGCCAGCAGCTTAGTGGGGGGACTAGCGGGACCCAACTCCTACGAGCAGTACTTC. Translation gives CASSLVGGLAGPNSYEQYF.

The V and J genes are TRBV29-1 and TRBJ1-1; D remains unclear. The CDR3 covers 12 residues. Germline V gene data show CDR1 as SQVTM and CDR2 as ANQGSEA. The V end lost 2 bases, the J end lost 11 bases, and 15 bases lay between the germline ends. As DNA, the CDR3 is TGCAGCGTTGAATCGGAGGCATTGGGGGCTTTCTTT. Translated, it gives CSVESEALGAFF.

The chain carries TRBV29-1 and TRBJ1-5, with 8 bases matching TRBD1. CDR1 is SQVTM and CDR2 is ANQGSEA in the germline V gene. With 3 bases clipped from V and 3 bases from J, the junction kept 1 base outside the gene matches. The CDR3 extends over 13 amino acids. CDR3 DNA: TGCAGCGTTGATCAGGGGGCCAATCAGCCCCAGCATTTT. It yields the protein CSVDQGANQPQHF. Looking up the rest from reference TRBV29-1 and TRBJ1-5 gives the full variable domain: SAVISQKPSRDICQRGTSLTIQCQVDSQVTMMFWYRQQPGQSLTLIATANQGSEATYESGFVIDKFPISRPNLTFSTLTVSNMSPEDSSIYLCSVDQGANQPQHFGDGTRLSIL.

The CDR3 nucleotides are TGCAGCGTTGATGGGGAGGGGAACGAGCAGTACTTC. Protein sequence: CSVDGEGNEQYF. The chain couples TRBV29-1 to TRBJ2-7; 7 positions match TRBD2. Germline assignment: CDR1 SQVTM and CDR2 ANQGSEA. V lost 3 bases and J lost 5; bases outside the gene matches: 4. This CDR3 has 12 residues.

The gene calls are TRBV5-1 and TRBJ2-1; maybe TRBD2 (6 bases). This CDR3 has 14 residues. V was trimmed by 5 bases and J by 8 bases, leaving 17 bases between them. Per the germline V gene, CDR1 is SGHRS and CDR2 is YFSETQ. The CDR3: CASRYGGPGDEQFF. Here the CDR3 DNA reads TGCGCCAGCAGATATGGAGGGCCGGGGGATGAGCAGTTCTTC. Based on the CDR3 plus reference TRBV5-1 and TRBJ2-1, the full variable domain is KAGVTQTPRYLIKTRGQQVTLSCSPISGHRSVSWYQQTPGQGLQFLFEYFSETQRNKGNFPGRFSGRQFSNSRSEMNVSTLELGDSALYLCASRYGGPGDEQFFGPGTRLTVL.

The chain links TRBV29-1 to TRBJ2-7; D gene unclear. Germline V gene lookup returns CDR1 SQVTM and CDR2 ANQGSEA. The length of the CDR3 is 11 residues. V was cut by 5 bases and J by 4 bases, with 9 bases left in between. The CDR3 reads CSVFAGYEQYF. The CDR3 coding sequence is TGCAGCGTTTTTGCCGGATACGAGCAGTACTTC.

This clone was counted between two and nine times. This sample includes further DNA sequences coding for the same CDR3. The V gene is TRBV18, the J gene TRBJ2-4, with TRBD1 matching 10 bases. The CDR3 consists of 16 residues. Germline V gene sequence: CDR1 KGHSH, CDR2 LQKENI. V shed 2 bases, J shed 0 bases, and the junction held 1 base outside the gene matches. DNA of the CDR3: TGTGCCAGCTCACCAGACAGGGGGCTAGCCAAAAACATTCAGTACTTC. Its translation: CASSPDRGLAKNIQYF.

The chain couples TRBV29-1 to TRBJ2-3; 7 bases agree with TRBD2. Trimming cost V 4 bases and J 1 base; bases outside gene matches: 8. This CDR3 is built from 15 residues. CDR1 is SQVTM and CDR2 is ANQGSEA in the germline V gene. The CDR3 nucleotides read TGCAGCGTTGGGGAGATCCTAGCGGGCACAGATACGCAGTATTTT. Translating it yields CSVGEILAGTDTQYF.

The table lists this clone with a few counts. The chain is built from TRBV4-2 and TRBJ2-5; 8 bases fit TRBD2. Germline V gene sequence: CDR1 LGHNA, CDR2 YNFKEQ. The V and J ends lost 0 bases and 1 base, in that order; junction bases with no gene match: 1. CDR3 size: 15 residues. The CDR3: CASSQDRGGQETQYF. Here the CDR3 DNA reads TGTGCCAGCAGCCAAGATCGGGGGGGCCAAGAGACCCAGTACTTC.